The clone carrying this T cell receptor beta chain has just one count. This sample includes further DNA sequences coding for the same CDR3. It was at deep level that the assay was run. Sequenced by immunoSEQ multiplex PCR; TCRdb stores in-frame clones only, minus some. This table has roughly 1.5 million clones, 95% to 99% appearing once. This sample is part of a study of shared clonotypes between healthy human individuals. Across the study: A donor's plate count was three for CD4 naive and three for CD4 memory; CD8 naive had two and CD8 memory one.

CDR1 and CDR2 (germline): SGHVS, FQNEAQ. Trimming cost V 5 bases and J 3 bases, with 9 bases left between them. This CDR3 has 13 residues. The gene calls are TRBV7-8 and TRBJ2-3, with unresolved D. This clonotype was obtained from a man between 25 and 39 years old in good health. Input material: naive CD4+ T cells sorted from blood. The subset denotes: CD45RA+ positively selected. Written as DNA, the CDR3 is TGTGCCAGCAGCCTAGAAAGAACAGATACGCAGTATTTT. Its protein is CASSLERTDTQYF.